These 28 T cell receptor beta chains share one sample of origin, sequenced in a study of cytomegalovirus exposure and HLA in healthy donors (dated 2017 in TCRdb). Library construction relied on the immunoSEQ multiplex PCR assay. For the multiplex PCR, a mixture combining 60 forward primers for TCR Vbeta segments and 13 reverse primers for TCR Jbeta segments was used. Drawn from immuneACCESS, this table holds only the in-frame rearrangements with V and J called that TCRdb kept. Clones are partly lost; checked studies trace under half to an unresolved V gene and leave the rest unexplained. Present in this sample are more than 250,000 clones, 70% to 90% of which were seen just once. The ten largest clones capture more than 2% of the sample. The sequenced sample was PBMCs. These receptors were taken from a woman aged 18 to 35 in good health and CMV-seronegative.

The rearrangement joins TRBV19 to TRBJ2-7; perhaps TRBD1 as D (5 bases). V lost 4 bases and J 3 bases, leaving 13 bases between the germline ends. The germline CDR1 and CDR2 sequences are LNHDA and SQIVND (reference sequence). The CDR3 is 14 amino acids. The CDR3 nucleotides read TGTGCCAGTAGTACTTTGACAGAGAACTACGAGCAGTACTTC. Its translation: CASSTLTENYEQYF.

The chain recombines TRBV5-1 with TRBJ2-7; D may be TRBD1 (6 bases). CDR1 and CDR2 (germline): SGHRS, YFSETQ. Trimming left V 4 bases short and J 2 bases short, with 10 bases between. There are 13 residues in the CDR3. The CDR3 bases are TGCGCCAGCAGCCTGGACAGTCCCTACGAGCAGTACTTC. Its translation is CASSLDSPYEQYF.

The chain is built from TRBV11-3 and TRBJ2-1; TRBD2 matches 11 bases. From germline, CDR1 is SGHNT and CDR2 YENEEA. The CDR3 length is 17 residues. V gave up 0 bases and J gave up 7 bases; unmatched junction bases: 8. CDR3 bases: TGTGCCAGCAGCTTAGAGGGAGCTAGCGGGGGGATGAATGAGCAGTTCTTC. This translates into CASSLEGASGGMNEQFF.

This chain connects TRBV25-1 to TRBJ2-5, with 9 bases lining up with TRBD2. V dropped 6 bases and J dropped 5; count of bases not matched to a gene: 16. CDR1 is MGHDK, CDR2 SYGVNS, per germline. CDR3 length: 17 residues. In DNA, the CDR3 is TGTGCCAGCAGAAGTAGCGGTGTAGCGGGGGTGAGGGAGACCCAGTACTTC. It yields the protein CASRSSGVAGVRETQYF.

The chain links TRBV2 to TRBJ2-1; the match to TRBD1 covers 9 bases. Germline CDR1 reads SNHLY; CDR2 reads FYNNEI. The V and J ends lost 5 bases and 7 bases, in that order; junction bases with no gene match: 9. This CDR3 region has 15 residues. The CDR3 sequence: CASSLQGAPGNEQFF. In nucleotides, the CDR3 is TGTGCCAGCAGTCTACAGGGGGCGCCTGGTAATGAGCAGTTCTTC.

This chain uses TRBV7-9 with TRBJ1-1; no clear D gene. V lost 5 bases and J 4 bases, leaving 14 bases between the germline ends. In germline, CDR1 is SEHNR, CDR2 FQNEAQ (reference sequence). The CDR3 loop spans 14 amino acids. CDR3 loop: CASSPVLAITEAFF. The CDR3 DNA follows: TGTGCCAGCAGCCCTGTCCTAGCAATCACTGAAGCTTTCTTT.

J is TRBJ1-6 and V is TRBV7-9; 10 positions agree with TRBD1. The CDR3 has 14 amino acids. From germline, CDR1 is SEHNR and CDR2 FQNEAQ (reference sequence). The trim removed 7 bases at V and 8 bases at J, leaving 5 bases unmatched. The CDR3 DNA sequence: TGTGCCAGCACCAAGGACAGGGGGGATTCACCCCTCCACTTT. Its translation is CASTKDRGDSPLHF.

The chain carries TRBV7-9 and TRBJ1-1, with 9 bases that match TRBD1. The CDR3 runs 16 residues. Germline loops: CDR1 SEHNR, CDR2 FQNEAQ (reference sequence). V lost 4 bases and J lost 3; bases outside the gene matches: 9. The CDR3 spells CASSSTLQGAYTEAFF. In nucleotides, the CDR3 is TGTGCCAGCAGCTCCACCCTACAGGGGGCTTACACTGAAGCTTTCTTT.

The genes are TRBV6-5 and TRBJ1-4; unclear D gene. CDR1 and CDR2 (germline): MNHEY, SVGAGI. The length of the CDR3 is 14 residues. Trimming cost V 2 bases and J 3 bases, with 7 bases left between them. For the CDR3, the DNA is TGTGCCAGCAGTTACAGACGGGCTAATGAAAAACTGTTTTTT. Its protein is CASSYRRANEKLFF.

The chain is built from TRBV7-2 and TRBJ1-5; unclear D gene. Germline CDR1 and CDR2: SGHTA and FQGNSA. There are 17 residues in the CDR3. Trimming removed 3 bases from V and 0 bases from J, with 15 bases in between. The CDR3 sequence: CASSFGPVEDSNQPQHF. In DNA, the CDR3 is TGTGCCAGCAGCTTCGGTCCGGTGGAGGATAGCAATCAGCCCCAGCATTTT.

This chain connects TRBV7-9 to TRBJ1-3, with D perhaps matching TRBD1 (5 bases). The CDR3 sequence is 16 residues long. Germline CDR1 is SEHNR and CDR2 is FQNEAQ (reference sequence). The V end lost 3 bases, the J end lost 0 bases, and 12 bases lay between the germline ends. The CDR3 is CASSFPQGNSGNTIYF. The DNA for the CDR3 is TGTGCCAGCAGCTTCCCCCAGGGAAACTCTGGAAACACCATATATTTT.

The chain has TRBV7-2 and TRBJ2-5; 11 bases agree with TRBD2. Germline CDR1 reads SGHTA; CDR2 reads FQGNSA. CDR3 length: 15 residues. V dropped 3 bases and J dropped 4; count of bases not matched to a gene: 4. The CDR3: CASSLTSGAAETQYF. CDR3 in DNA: TGTGCCAGCAGCTTGACTAGCGGGGCCGCAGAGACCCAGTACTTC.

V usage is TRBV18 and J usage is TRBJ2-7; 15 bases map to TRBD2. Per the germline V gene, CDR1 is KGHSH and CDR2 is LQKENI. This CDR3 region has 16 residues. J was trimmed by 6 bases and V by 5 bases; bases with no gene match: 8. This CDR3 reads CASSYLGTSGGREQYF. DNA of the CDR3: TGTGCCAGCTCATACCTCGGGACTAGCGGGGGGCGCGAGCAGTACTTC.

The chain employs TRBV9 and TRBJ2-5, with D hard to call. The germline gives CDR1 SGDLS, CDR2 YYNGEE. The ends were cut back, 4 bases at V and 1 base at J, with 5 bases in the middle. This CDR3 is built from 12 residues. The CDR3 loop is CASSSIQETQYF. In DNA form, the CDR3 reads TGTGCCAGCAGCTCCATCCAAGAGACCCAGTACTTC.

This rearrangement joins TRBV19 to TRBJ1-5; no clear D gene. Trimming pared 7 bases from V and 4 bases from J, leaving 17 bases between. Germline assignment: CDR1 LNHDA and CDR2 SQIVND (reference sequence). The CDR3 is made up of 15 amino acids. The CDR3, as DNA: TGTGCCAGTATAGTAGCGGCACAATCGAATCAGCCCCAGCATTTT. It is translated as CASIVAAQSNQPQHF.

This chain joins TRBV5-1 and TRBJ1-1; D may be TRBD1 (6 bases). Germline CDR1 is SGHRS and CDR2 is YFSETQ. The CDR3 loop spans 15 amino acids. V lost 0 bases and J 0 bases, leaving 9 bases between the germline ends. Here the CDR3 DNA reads TGCGCCAGCAGCTTGGAAACAGGGCTGAACACTGAAGCTTTCTTT. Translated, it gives CASSLETGLNTEAFF.

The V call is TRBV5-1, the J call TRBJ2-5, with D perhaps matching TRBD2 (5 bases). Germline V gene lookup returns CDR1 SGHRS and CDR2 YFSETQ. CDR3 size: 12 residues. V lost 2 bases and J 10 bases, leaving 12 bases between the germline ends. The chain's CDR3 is CASSFRTEDQYF. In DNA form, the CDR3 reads TGCGCCAGCAGCTTTCGGACGGAGGACCAGTACTTC. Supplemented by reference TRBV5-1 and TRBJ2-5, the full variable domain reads KAGVTQTPRYLIKTRGQQVTLSCSPISGHRSVSWYQQTPGQGLQFLFEYFSETQRNKGNFPGRFSGRQFSNSRSEMNVSTLELGDSALYLCASSFRTEDQYFGPGTRLLVL.

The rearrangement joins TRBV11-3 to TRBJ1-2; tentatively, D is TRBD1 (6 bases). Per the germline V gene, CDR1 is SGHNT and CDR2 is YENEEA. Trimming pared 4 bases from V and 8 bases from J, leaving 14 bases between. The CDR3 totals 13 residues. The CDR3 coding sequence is TGTGCCAGCAGCTCCCACAGGGAATGGGGCTACACCTTC. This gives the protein CASSSHREWGYTF.

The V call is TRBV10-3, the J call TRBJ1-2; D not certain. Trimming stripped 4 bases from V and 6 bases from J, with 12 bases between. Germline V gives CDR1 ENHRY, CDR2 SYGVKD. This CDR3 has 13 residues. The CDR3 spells CAISGNFGDGYTF. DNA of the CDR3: TGTGCCATCAGTGGAAATTTCGGGGATGGCTACACCTTC.

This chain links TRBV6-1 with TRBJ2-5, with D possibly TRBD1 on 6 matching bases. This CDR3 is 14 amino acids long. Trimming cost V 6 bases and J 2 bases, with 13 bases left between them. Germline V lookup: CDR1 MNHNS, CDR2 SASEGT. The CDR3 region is CASRHSGAQETQYF. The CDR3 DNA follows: TGTGCCAGCAGACATTCAGGGGCTCAAGAGACCCAGTACTTC.

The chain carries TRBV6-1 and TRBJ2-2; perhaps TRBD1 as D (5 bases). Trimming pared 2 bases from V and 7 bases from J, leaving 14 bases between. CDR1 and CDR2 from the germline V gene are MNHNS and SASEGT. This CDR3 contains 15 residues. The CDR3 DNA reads TGTGCCAGCAGTGAATACGACAGAAAGGGCGGGGAGCTGTTTTTT. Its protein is CASSEYDRKGGELFF.

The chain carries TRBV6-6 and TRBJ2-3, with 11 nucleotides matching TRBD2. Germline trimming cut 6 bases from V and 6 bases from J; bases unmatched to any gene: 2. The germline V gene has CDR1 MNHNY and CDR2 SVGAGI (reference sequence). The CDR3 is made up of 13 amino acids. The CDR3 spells CASSPSGGDTQYF. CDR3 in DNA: TGTGCCAGCAGCCCTAGCGGGGGGGATACGCAGTATTTT.

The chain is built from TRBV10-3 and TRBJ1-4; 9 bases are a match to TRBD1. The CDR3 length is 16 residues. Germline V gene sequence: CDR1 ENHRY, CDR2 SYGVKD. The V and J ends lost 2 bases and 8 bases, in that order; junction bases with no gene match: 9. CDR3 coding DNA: TGTGCCATCAGTGAGACGGGGACAGGGCTTGAGGAAAAACTGTTTTTT. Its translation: CAISETGTGLEEKLFF.

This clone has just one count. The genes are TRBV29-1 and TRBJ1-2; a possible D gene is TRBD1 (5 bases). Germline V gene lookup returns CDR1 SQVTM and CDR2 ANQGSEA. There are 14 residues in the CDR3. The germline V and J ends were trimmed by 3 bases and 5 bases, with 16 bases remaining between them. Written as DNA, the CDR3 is TGCAGCGTTGAGGGGGGAGAGGGTTATTATGGCTACACCTTC. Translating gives CSVEGGEGYYGYTF.

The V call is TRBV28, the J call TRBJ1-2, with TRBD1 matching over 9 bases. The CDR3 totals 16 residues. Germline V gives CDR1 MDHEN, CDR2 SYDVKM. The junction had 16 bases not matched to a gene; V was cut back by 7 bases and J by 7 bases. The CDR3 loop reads CASTVYYPTGGSGYTF. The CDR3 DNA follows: TGTGCCAGCACTGTATATTACCCGACAGGGGGAAGTGGCTACACCTTC.

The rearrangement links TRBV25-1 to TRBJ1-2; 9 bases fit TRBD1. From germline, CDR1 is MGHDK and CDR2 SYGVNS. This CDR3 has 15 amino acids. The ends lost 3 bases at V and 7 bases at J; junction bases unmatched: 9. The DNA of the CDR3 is TGTGCCAGCAGTGAGGCCGGCCGGGACAGGGTTGGCTACACCTTC. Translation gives CASSEAGRDRVGYTF.

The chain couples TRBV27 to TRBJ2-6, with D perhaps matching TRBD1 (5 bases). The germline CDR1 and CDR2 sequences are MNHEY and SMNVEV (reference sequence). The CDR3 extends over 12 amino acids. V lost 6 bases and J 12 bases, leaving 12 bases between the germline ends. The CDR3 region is CASSSDQGVLTF. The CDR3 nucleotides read TGTGCCAGCAGCAGTGACCAGGGCGTCCTGACTTTC.

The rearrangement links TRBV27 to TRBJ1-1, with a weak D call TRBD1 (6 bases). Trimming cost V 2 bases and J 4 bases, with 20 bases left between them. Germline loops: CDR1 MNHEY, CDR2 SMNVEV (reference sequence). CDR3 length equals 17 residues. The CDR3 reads CASSLGGLGARGTEAFF. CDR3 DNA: TGTGCCAGCAGTTTAGGAGGCCTGGGGGCCAGGGGCACTGAAGCTTTCTTT.